This TCR beta chain emerged from a study of blood T cell repertoires in COVID-19. Looking at the study overall: COVID-19 samples, acute and convalescent, were from the United States, Italy and Spain.

The CDR3 contains 15 residues. The germline V gene has CDR1 MNHEY and CDR2 SMNVEV (reference sequence). Trimming took 3 bases from V and 1 from J, leaving 12 bases between them. Per the original methods: How many nucleated cells were present was estimated from reference gene primer amplification. TCRdb's table, derived via immunoSEQ multiplex PCR, lists solely in-frame clones and lacks some. V, J and clone size derive from that table, while D and trimming were established from the DNA sequence. The profile covers a few hundred thousand clones, with around 84% appearing a single time and under 9% taken by the ten largest.

Sequencing was performed on peripheral blood. This TCR was recovered from a woman between 70 and 85 years old with active or convalescent COVID-19. The rearrangement links TRBV27 to TRBJ2-5, with D perhaps TRBD1 (6 bases). CDR3 sequence (DNA): TGTGCCAGCAGTTTCCATTTCAGGGGCCAAGAGACCCAGTACTTC. It encodes CASSFHFRGQETQYF.